The TCR beta chain described here comes from a study of blood T cell repertoires in COVID-19. With V trimmed by 3 bases and J by 5 bases, 5 bases remained unmatched. The germline gives CDR1 MNHEY, CDR2 SMNVEV (reference sequence). The CDR3 is made up of 15 amino acids. Enrollment of patients from Seattle took place during active infection, with longitudinal follow-up. Authors' processing steps: It was from reference gene primer amplification that nucleated cell counts were estimated. Only in-frame clones appear in the TCRdb table, and some are missing; sequencing was by immunoSEQ multiplex PCR. The V and J calls and clone size were taken over from that table, and D and trimming were inferred from the DNA. The sample records 400,000 or so clones, over 75% being singletons.

The clonotype was recovered from a woman between 35 and 50 years old with COVID-19, enrolled during active disease. This chain connects TRBV27 to TRBJ2-3, with 10 nucleotides matching TRBD2. Material: peripheral blood. In DNA form, the CDR3 reads TGTGCCAGCAGTTTTCTAGCGGGAGTGATAGATACGCAGTATTTT. It is translated as CASSFLAGVIDTQYF.